This T cell receptor beta chain was captured by sequencing in a study of control samples from healthy donors and cancer patients. There are 18 residues in the CDR3. The J segment lost 5 bases and the V segment lost 4 bases, leaving 11 bases of the junction unmatched. In germline, CDR1 is PRHDT, CDR2 FYEKMQ (reference sequence). Libraries were prepared by immunoSEQ multiplex PCR; TCRdb keeps only in-frame clonotypes and omits some of them. The sample has 89,000 or so clones, over 75% seen once. This clone occurred many times. J is TRBJ2-5 and V is TRBV13; 15 bases are a match to TRBD2. This receptor was obtained from a man in his fifties or sixties in good health. The sequencing sample was made of blood. This CDR3 is CASSSWTSGRAGTETQYF. The CDR3 nucleotides read TGTGCCAGCAGCTCTTGGACTAGCGGGAGGGCCGGGACCGAGACCCAGTACTTC.